Listed here are 5 T cell receptor beta chains from one sample, sequenced in a study of blood T cell repertoires in COVID-19. This table comes from immunoSEQ multiplex PCR, and its TCRdb copy is limited to in-frame clones, with some not included. The sample holds approximately 210,000 clones, approximately 80% seen once. The specimen was PBMCs or T cells enriched from blood (not recorded which). The receptors here all came from a man aged 25-45 years with acute COVID-19.

This clone was detected once. The CDR3 protein is CASTSGSSGNTIYF. The DNA for the CDR3 is TGTGCCAGTACCTCCGGGAGCTCTGGAAACACCATATATTTT. J is TRBJ1-3 and V is TRBV11-2; no definite D call. V gave up 9 bases and J gave up 0 bases, with 12 bases separating them. There are 14 residues in the CDR3. Per germline, CDR1 SGHAT and CDR2 FQNNGV.

This clone was recorded only once. Other DNA sequences in this specimen translate into the identical CDR3. The chain couples TRBV5-1 to TRBJ1-1, with 9 bases that match TRBD1. From germline, CDR1 is SGHRS and CDR2 YFSETQ. The junction had 3 bases not matched to a gene; V was cut back by 4 bases and J by 5 bases. There are 13 residues in the CDR3. The CDR3 region has the DNA TGCGCCAGCAGCCCTGGACAGGGGACTGAAGCTTTCTTT. It translates to CASSPGQGTEAFF.

The chain combines TRBV29-1 with TRBJ1-2, with TRBD1 matching over 7 bases. The germline V gene encodes CDR1 SQVTM and CDR2 ANQGSEA. The CDR3 is 15 residues long. The J segment lost 5 bases and the V segment lost 1 base, leaving 10 bases of the junction unmatched. The CDR3: CSVEGLKGQSYGYTF. DNA for the CDR3: TGCAGCGTTGAAGGCCTAAAGGGACAGAGTTATGGCTACACCTTC.

In regard to this clone: This same CDR3 is encoded by further DNA sequences in the sample. The CDR3 nucleotides are TGTGCCAGCAGCTTGGGACAGGGGAGCGAAAAACTGTTTTTT. Translation gives CASSLGQGSEKLFF. The chain is built from TRBV11-2 and TRBJ1-4, with 10 bases matching TRBD1. Trimming at V came to 3 bases and at J to 8 bases, leaving 3 bases not matched to a gene. Germline V gives CDR1 SGHAT, CDR2 FQNNGV. The CDR3 consists of 14 residues.

This rearrangement joins TRBV11-2 to TRBJ1-6; 8 bases are a match to TRBD1. V trimming: 1 base; J trimming: 4 bases; junction bases outside the gene matches: 3. Germline-derived CDR1 and CDR2 are SGHAT and FQNNGV. The length of the CDR3 is 16 residues. The DNA of the CDR3 is TGTGCCAGCAGCTTAGGGACAGGGCGATATAATTCACCCCTCCACTTT. As protein: CASSLGTGRYNSPLHF.